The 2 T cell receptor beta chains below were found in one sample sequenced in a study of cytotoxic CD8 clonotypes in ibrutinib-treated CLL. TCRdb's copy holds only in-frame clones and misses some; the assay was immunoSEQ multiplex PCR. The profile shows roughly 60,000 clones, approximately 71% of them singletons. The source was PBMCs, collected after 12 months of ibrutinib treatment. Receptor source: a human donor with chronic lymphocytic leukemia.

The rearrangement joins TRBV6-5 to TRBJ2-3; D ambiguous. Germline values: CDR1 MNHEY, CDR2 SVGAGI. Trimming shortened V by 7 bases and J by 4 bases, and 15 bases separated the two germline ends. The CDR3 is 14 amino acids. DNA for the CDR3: TGTGCCAGCAAGTACGCGGAAGTCGCAGATACGCAGTATTTT. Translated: CASKYAEVADTQYF.

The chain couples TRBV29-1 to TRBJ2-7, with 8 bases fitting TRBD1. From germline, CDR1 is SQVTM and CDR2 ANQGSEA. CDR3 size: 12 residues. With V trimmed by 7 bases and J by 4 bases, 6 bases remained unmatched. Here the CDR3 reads CSGRTGPYEQYF. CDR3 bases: TGCAGCGGCCGGACAGGGCCATACGAGCAGTACTTC.